The subject of this entry is one TCR beta chain. The specificity of this receptor is unknown. One end of the junction is discordant with germline, which a read error may explain. The entry originates in a study of T cells in Graves' hyperthyroidism and ophthalmopathy (dated by TCRdb to about 2019). For context, the study as a whole: Peripheral blood was sampled at the time of initial diagnosis, prior to any treatment. To identify distinguishing TCR V-J signatures, a discovery cohort of 95 to 100 patients was used, comprising 43 with Graves' ophthalmopathy and some 57 with stable Graves' hyperthyroidism. Whether ophthalmopathy could be predicted prospectively was tested in an independent validation cohort made up of about 18 hyperthyroidism patients plus 17 patients who later progressed to ophthalmopathy. The 75 to 100 discovery patients were randomly split 7:3 into training and test sets. The study also compared thyroid tissue and blood T-cell repertoires from more than five Graves' hyperthyroidism patients. After blood sampling, hyperthyroidism patients were treated with methimazole at a starting dose of 30 mg daily, and ophthalmopathy patients were treated with high-dose intravenous methylprednisolone. The paper reports TCR Vbeta CDR3 sequencing of roughly 140 peripheral blood samples: fewer than 50 ophthalmopathy, roughly 80 hyperthyroidism and approximately 17 progressor patients. Overall study outcomes, separate from this receptor: Most expanded thyroid clonotypes (frequency above 0.001) were also detected in blood, a finding suggesting that blood repertoires may reflect thyroid immune responses. Ophthalmopathy was separated from stable hyperthyroidism by a 13 V-J signature model, with around 88% sensitivity and approximately 81% specificity obtained in cross-validation and 80%/75% obtained in testing. In validation, the model predicted progression to ophthalmopathy a median of 6.5 months before onset, with about 64% sensitivity and more than 72% specificity. Sample size was not statistically predetermined, and blinding of investigators to group allocation was not performed.

Hyperthyroidism patients were newly diagnosed, with disease duration under 2 months, and aged 18 to 65 years. The study excluded patients with uncontrolled infections, other autoimmune diseases, pregnancy or lactation. Diagnoses were based on clinical symptoms, serum thyroxine and TRAb, thyroid ultrasound and orbital computed tomography. For progressor patients, blood was drawn at the first diagnosis of hyperthyroidism, before any ophthalmopathy symptoms had appeared. PBMCs were isolated from more than 8 ml of fresh peripheral blood by Ficoll-Paque density gradient centrifugation. Patients classed as progressors first received a Graves' hyperthyroidism diagnosis and then went on to develop ophthalmopathy during follow-up. Trizol reagent was used to extract total RNA, and RNA quality was then checked on an Agilent 2100 Bioanalyzer. The CDR3 numbers 15 residues from cysteine through phenylalanine. Here the CDR3 DNA is all that survives: 45 bases in frame from base 1. CDR1 and CDR2, per the germline V gene, are MNHEY and SVGEGT.

Amplification of TCR beta CDR3 regions was carried out from RNA transcripts. The first round of RT-PCR for the TCR CDR3 was performed with the HTBI primer set and the Qiagen OneStep RT-PCR kit. A second multiplex PCR round built the libraries, followed by size selection and purification. The libraries were sequenced on an Illumina HiSeq2000 using paired-end 100 bp reads. The original pipeline was this. Raw data were processed with SOAPnuke, discarding reads with adapters, uncalled bases, mean Phred below 15, or no exact constant-primer or identifier match. High-quality paired reads were merged with COPE v1.2.5, and unique nucleotide sequences were defined as clonotypes. MiTCR v1.1 was used to align the clonotypes against IMGT TRBV, TRBD and TRBJ reference segments. The analysis was restricted to V-J combinations with a frequency above 0.0001, which together covered roughly 99% of the repertoires. A TCS score was defined as the ratio of F50 (clonal expansion) to E x V (chaos), with BLOSUM62-based TCRdist applied between CDR3 peptides within each V-J. Welch's t-statistics and random forest reduced around 520 V-J features to 10 to 15, which were used in a naive Bayes classifier (R e1071). TCRdb reprocessed the public reads (quality trimming at Q25 with fastp, clone calling with MiXCR) and kept in-frame beta chains. CDR3 protein duplicates are merged, each entry listing the most common genes and DNA. Here the V and J calls rest on TCRdb's processing, not on the authors' analysis. The sample includes 150,000 to 200,000 distinct CDR3 sequences, with roughly 9.4% observed a single time. The leading ten clones occupy roughly a fifth of the sample.

The sequence is built from TRBV6-2 or TRBV6-3 and TRBJ1-5; 8 middle bases align to TRBD1. This sequence was found in a woman between 18 and 30 years old with Graves' hyperthyroidism that later progressed to Graves' ophthalmopathy. The sequenced sample was blood. The DNA sequence is as follows: TGTGCCAGCAGCTCGGACAGGGCGGGCAATCAGCCCCAGCGTTTT. It codes for CASSSDRAGNQPQRF.